This T cell receptor (beta chain) appears in the sequencing data of a study of T cell responses to AZD1222 COVID-19 vaccine. Data came from immunoSEQ multiplex PCR; TCRdb stores just in-frame clones and leaves some out. The sample lists around 110,000 clones, around nine tenths seen once, with about 10% in the top ten. Looked up from germline, CDR1 is SQVTM and CDR2 is ANQGSEA. V was clipped by 2 bases and J by 1 base, with 14 bases between them. The CDR3 extends over 16 amino acids. The source of this sequence is an adult in good health. The chain uses TRBV29-1 and TRBJ2-2; possible D gene TRBD2, 5 bases. The source was peripheral blood, collected on day 0 of AZD1222 vaccination. Written as DNA, the CDR3 is TGCAGCGTTGAATGGCGTAGCGCATTGAACACCGGGGAGCTGTTTTTT. Residues: CSVEWRSALNTGELFF.